At least ten counts were recorded for the clone carrying this T cell receptor (beta chain). Its antigen is currently unknown. It was the library that attached unique molecular identifiers to individual cDNA molecules. How the authors handled the data: Per-sample TCR counts ranged from roughly 20,000 to 700,000, median roughly 87,000. One entry per CDR3 protein results from TCRdb running MiXCR on the RACE reads. TCRdb's processing, not the authors', yielded these V and J calls. The profile shows 110,000 to 150,000 distinct CDR3 sequences, about 10% of them singletons. This specimen comes from a study of human T cells and chemical hapten exposure. Regarding the study as a whole: It was expanded TCRs that formed significantly more large CDR3 similarity clusters than controls did.

The germline V gene encodes CDR1 MNHEY and CDR2 SVGAGI. The CDR3 extends over 16 amino acids. V lost 0 bases to trimming and J lost 0 bases; unmatched junction nucleotides: 0. Time point described: patch test 2, 6 weeks after DPC sensitization. Specified treatment: therapeutic diphenylcyclopropenone sensitization with weekly scalp DPC. The authors extracted total RNA from unfractionated whole blood. The rearrangement links TRBV6-5 to TRBJ2-7, with 12 nucleotides matching TRBD2. This sample comprised whole blood, obtained in connection with sensitization to the hapten diphenylcyclopropenone (DPC). The clonotype originates from a woman in her fifties or sixties with alopecia areata. Some clones in this sample may be carry-over from other donors' samples. The CDR3 DNA is TGTGCCAGCAGTTACTCGACTAGCGGGAGCTCCTACGAGCAGTACTTC. Translated: CASSYSTSGSSYEQYF.